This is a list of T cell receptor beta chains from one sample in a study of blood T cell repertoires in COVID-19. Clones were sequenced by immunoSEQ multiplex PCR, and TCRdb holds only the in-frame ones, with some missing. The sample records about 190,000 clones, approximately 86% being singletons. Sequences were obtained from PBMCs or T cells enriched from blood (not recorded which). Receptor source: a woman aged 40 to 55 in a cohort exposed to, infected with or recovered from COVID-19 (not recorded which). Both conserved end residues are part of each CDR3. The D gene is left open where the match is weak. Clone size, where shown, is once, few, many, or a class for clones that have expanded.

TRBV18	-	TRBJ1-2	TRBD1	TGTGCCAGCTCACCACCGGAGGGGGCGGTTGGCTACACCTTC	CASSPPEGAVGYTF
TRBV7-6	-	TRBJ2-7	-	TGTGCCAGCAGCTTAACCCCTCCCGGGGATAAGCGTTACTACGAGCAGTACTTC	CASSLTPPGDKRYYEQYF
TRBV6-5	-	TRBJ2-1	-	TGTGCCAGCAGTAGAGGTTACAATGAGCAGTTCTTC	CASSRGYNEQFF
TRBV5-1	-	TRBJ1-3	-	TGCGCCAGCAGTCAAGCCGGGACGGGGGGTGACACCATATATTTT	CASSQAGTGGDTIYF
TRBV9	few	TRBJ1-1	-	TGTGCCAGCAGCAAAACGAGTAACACTGAAGCTTTCTTT	CASSKTSNTEAFF
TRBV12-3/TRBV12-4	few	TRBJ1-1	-	TGTGCCAGCAGTAGACAATATGCTGAAGCTTTCTTT	CASSRQYAEAFF
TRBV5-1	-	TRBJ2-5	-	TGCGCCAGCAGCTTGAACAGGGCCGGCCAAGAGACCCAGTACTTC	CASSLNRAGQETQYF
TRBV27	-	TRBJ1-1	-	TGTGCCAGCAGTTTGGTCCAGCGAAACACTGAAGCTTTCTTT	CASSLVQRNTEAFF
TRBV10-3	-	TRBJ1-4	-	TGTGCCGCGAGGTCCAGGGGTGGGGAAAAACTGTTTTTT	CAARSRGGEKLFF
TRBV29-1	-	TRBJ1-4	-	TGCAGCGTTTCCGGACGGGGGGTTTCAACTAATGAAAAACTGTTTTTT	CSVSGRGVSTNEKLFF
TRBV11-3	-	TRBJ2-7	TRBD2	TGTGCCAGCAGCTTCTTGAGCGGGACTAGTCGGTACGAGCAGTACTTC	CASSFLSGTSRYEQYF
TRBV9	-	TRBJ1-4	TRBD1	TGTGCCAGCAGCGCACGGGACAGGGAGTTTGAAAAACTGTTTTTT	CASSARDREFEKLFF
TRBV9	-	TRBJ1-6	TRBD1	TGTGCCAGCAGCGTCGGGACAGGGTATAATTCACCCCTCCACTTT	CASSVGTGYNSPLHF
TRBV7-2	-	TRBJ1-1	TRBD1	TGTGCCAGCAGCTCAACAGGGGGCGAGTACACTGAAGCTTTCTTT	CASSSTGGEYTEAFF
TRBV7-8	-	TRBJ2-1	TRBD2	TGTGCCAGCAGCTTAGCAGTCGGCGGGAGCTCCTACAATGAGCAGTTCTTC	CASSLAVGGSSYNEQFF
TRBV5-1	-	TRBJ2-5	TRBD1	TGCGCCAGCAGCTCCGAAGGACAGGGAGAGACCCAGTACTTC	CASSSEGQGETQYF
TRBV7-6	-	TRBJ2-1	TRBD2	TGTGCCAGCAGCTTAGGACTAGCGGCTGACAATGAGCAGTTCTTC	CASSLGLAADNEQFF
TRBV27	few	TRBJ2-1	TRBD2	TGTGCCAGCAGTCCAATTATCGGGACTAGTGACAATGAGCAGTTCTTC	CASSPIIGTSDNEQFF
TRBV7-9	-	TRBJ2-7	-	TGTGCCAGCAGCTTACGAGGGATCTACGAGCAGTACTTC	CASSLRGIYEQYF
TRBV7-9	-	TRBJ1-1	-	TGTGCCAGCAGCTTAGCGGTACAGGGATTGGAGATGAACACTGAAGCTTTCTTT	CASSLAVQGLEMNTEAFF
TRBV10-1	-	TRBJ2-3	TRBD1	TGCGCCAGCAGTACAGGGGGCAGAACAGATACGCAGTATTTT	CASSTGGRTDTQYF
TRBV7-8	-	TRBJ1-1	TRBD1	TGTGCCAGCAGCTTCCTTGGACAGGAGTTATCGGTCACTGAAGCTTTCTTT	CASSFLGQELSVTEAFF
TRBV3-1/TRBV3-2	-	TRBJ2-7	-	TGTGCCAGCAGCCTTCCCGCCGGCGAGCAGTACTTC	CASSLPAGEQYF
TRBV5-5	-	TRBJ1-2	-	TGTGCCAGCAGGGGGGGAATTAACTATGGCTACACCTTC	CASRGGINYGYTF
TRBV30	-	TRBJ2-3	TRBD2	TGTGCCTGGATGTCTGTAAGACTAGCGGGAGCCACAGATACGCAGTATTTT	CAWMSVRLAGATDTQYF
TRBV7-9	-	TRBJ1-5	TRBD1	TGTGCCAGCAGCCTTGGGACAGGGCATCAGCCCCAGCATTTT	CASSLGTGHQPQHF
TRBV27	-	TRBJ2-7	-	TGTGCCAGCAGTTTATCAGCTTGGTACGAGCAGTACTTC	CASSLSAWYEQYF
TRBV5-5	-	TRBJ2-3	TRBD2	TGTGCCAGCAGCTTGGCCGGGAGGTCTGCAGATACGCAGTATTTT	CASSLAGRSADTQYF
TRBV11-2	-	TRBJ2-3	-	TGTGCCAGCAGCCCCCAGGGAGGAGGTGGCACAGATACGCAGTATTTT	CASSPQGGGGTDTQYF
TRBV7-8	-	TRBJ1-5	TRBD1	TGTGCCAGCAGCGCGCGGACAGGGCATAGCAATCAGCCCCAGCATTTT	CASSARTGHSNQPQHF
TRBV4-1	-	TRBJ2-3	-	TGCGCCAGCAGCCGTACGGGGGTGGCTAGCACAGATACGCAGTATTTT	CASSRTGVASTDTQYF
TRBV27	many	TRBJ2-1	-	TGTGCCAGCAGTTCTCACAATGAGCAGTTCTTC	CASSSHNEQFF
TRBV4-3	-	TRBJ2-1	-	TGCGCCAGCAGCCAAGAGCGAAATGAGCAGTTCTTC	CASSQERNEQFF
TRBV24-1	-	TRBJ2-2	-	TGTGCCACCAGTGATTTCACGGGTTACACCGGGGAGCTGTTTTTT	CATSDFTGYTGELFF
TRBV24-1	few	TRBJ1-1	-	TGTGCCACCAGTGGGGGAGGGACTGAAGCTTTCTTT	CATSGGGTEAFF
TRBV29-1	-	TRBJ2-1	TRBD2	TGCAGCGTGAGACTAGCGGGGTACAATGAGCAGTTCTTC	CSVRLAGYNEQFF
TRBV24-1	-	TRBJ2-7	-	TGTGCCACCAGTGATTACAGGGAAAGTGGCGAGCAGTACTTC	CATSDYRESGEQYF
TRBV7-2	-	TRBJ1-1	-	TGTGCCAGCAGCCCAAGCGACAGTCATAGGGCAGGGAACACTGAAGCTTTCTTT	CASSPSDSHRAGNTEAFF
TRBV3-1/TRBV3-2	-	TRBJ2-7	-	TGTGCCAGCAGCCAAGAGACTGCTAGCTCCTACGAGCAGTACTTC	CASSQETASSYEQYF